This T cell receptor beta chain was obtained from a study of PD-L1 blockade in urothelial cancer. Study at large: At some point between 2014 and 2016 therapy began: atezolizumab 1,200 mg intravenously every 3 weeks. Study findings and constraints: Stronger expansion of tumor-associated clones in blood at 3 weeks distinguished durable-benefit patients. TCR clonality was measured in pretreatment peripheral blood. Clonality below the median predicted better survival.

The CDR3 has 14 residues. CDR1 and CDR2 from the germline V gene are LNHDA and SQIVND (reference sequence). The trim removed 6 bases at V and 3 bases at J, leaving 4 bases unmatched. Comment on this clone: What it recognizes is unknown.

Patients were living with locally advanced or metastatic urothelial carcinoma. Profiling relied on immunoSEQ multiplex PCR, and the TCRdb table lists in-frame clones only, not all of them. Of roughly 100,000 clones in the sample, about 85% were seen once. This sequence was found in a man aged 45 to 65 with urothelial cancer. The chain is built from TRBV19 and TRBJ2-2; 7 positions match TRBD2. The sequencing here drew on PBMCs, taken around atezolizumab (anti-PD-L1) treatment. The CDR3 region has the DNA TGTGCCAGTAGAGTGGCGGGAGACACCGGGGAGCTGTTTTTT. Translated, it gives CASRVAGDTGELFF.